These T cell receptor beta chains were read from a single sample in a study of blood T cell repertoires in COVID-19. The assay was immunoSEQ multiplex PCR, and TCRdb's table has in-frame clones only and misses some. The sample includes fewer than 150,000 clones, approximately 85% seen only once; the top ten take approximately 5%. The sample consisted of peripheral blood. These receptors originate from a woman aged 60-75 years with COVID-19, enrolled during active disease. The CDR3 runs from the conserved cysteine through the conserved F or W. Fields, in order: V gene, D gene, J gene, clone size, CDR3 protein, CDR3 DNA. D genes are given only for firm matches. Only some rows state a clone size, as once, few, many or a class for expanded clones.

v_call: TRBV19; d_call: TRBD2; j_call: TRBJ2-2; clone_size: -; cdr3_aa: CASKAGGTDTGELFF; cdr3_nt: TGTGCCAGCAAAGCGGGGGGGACGGACACCGGGGAGCTGTTTTTT
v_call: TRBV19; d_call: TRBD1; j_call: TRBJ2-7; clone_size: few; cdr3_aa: CASREGTGGEQYF; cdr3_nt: TGTGCCAGTAGGGAAGGGACAGGGGGAGAGCAGTACTTC
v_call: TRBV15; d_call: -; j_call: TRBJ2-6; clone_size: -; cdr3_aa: CATTPTVSSGANVLTF; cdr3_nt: TGTGCCACCACCCCGACAGTTAGCTCTGGGGCCAACGTCCTGACTTTC
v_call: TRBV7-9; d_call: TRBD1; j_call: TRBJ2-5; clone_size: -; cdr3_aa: CASSSTGRPETQYF; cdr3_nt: TGTGCCAGCAGCTCGACAGGGCGGCCAGAGACCCAGTACTTC
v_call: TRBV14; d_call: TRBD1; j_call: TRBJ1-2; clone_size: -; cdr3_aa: CASSQAGQGKKFYGYTF; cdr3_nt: TGTGCCAGCAGCCAAGCCGGACAGGGAAAAAAGTTCTATGGCTACACCTTC
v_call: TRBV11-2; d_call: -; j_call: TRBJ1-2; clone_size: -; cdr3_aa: CASSSRANMGWDGYTF; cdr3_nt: TGTGCCAGCAGCTCCAGGGCTAATATGGGTTGGGATGGCTACACCTTC
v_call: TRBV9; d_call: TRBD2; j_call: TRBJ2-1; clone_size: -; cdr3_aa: CASSASGAGGHNEQFF; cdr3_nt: TGTGCCAGCAGCGCCAGCGGAGCGGGGGGCCACAATGAGCAGTTCTTC
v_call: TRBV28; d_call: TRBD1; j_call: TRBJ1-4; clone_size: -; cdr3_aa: CASSVPGQGVEKLFF; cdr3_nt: TGTGCCAGCAGTGTACCGGGACAGGGAGTGGAAAAACTGTTTTTT
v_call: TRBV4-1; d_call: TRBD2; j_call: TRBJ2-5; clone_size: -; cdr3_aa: CASSQVVSAGVQETQYF; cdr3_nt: TGCGCCAGCAGCCAAGTGGTGTCAGCGGGGGTCCAAGAGACCCAGTACTTC
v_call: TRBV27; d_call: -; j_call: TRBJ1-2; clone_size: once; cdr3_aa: CASSLSGGANYGYTF; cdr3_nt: TGTGCCAGCAGTTTATCGGGTGGAGCTAACTATGGCTACACCTTC
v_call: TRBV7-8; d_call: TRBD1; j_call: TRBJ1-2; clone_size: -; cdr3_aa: CASSFTTGTENYGYTF; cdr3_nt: TGTGCCAGCAGCTTCACCACCGGGACAGAAAACTATGGCTACACCTTC
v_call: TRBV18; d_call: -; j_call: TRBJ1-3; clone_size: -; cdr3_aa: CASSPPGQFGNTIYF; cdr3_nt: TGTGCCAGCTCACCACCCGGACAGTTTGGAAACACCATATATTTT
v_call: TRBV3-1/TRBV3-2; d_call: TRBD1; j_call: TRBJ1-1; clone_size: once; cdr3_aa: CASSPTGGVGAFF; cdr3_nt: TGTGCCAGCAGCCCGACAGGGGGCGTCGGAGCTTTCTTT
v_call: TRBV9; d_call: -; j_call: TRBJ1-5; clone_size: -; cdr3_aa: CASSPDQGPPQHF; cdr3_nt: TGTGCCAGCAGCCCGGATCAGGGGCCGCCCCAGCATTTT
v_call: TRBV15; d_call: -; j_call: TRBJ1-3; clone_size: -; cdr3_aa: CATSVYRDSGNTIYF; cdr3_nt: TGTGCCACCAGCGTATACAGGGACTCTGGAAACACCATATATTTT
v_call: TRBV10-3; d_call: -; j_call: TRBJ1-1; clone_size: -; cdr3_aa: CATVMGARDTEAFF; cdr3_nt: TGTGCCACCGTAATGGGGGCTAGGGACACTGAAGCTTTCTTT
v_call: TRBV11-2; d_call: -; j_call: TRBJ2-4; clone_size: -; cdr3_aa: CASSLGAGKNIQYF; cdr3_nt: TGTGCCAGCAGCTTGGGGGCAGGCAAAAACATTCAGTACTTC
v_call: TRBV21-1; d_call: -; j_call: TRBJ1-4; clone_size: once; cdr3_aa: CASSKLPGLINEKLFF; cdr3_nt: TGTGCCAGCAGCAAGCTGCCGGGACTGATTAATGAAAAACTGTTTTTT
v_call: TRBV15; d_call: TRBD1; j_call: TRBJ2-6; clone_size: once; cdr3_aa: CATSARQGMAGANVLTF; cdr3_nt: TGTGCCACCAGCGCACGACAGGGTATGGCTGGGGCCAACGTCCTGACTTTC
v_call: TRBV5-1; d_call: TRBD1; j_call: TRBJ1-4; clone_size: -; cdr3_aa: CASSPGQGDANEKLFF; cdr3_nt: TGCGCCAGCAGCCCGGGACAGGGGGATGCTAATGAAAAACTGTTTTTT
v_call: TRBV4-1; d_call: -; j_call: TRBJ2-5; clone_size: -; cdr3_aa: CASSQGTVQETQYF; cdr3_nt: TGCGCCAGCAGCCAAGGTACAGTGCAAGAGACCCAGTACTTC
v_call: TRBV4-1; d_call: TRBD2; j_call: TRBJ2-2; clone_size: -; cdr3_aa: CASSHPGLASAGELFF; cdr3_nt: TGCGCCAGCAGCCACCCGGGACTAGCCTCAGCCGGGGAGCTGTTTTTT
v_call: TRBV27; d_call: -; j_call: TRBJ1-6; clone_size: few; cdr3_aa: CASSLGAAAKSPLHF; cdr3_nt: TGTGCCAGCAGTTTAGGGGCCGCTGCCAAATCACCCCTCCACTTT
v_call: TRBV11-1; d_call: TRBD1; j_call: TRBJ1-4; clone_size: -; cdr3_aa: CASSSPGQGGEKLFF; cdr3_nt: TGTGCCAGCAGCAGCCCGGGACAGGGAGGAGAAAAACTGTTTTTT
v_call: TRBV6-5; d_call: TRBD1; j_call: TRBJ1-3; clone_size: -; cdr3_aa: CASSRQGAGNTIYF; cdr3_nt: TGTGCCAGCAGCAGACAGGGGGCAGGAAACACCATATATTTT
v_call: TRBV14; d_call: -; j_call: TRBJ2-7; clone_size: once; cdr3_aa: CASSQEWSGDGYEQYF; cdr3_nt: TGTGCCAGCAGCCAAGAGTGGTCAGGTGACGGCTACGAGCAGTACTTC
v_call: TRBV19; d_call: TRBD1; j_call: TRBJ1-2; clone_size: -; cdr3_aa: CASSIDWTGGSYGYTF; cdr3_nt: TGTGCCAGTAGTATCGATTGGACAGGTGGGAGCTATGGCTACACCTTC
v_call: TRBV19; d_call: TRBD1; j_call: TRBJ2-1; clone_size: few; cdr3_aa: CASSMEGTGVPEQFF; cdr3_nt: TGTGCCAGTAGTATGGAAGGGACAGGGGTTCCTGAGCAGTTCTTC
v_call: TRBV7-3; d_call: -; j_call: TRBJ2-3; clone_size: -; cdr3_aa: CASSLGSRGGYDTQYF; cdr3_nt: TGTGCCAGCAGCTTAGGTTCGAGGGGGGGCTACGATACGCAGTATTTT
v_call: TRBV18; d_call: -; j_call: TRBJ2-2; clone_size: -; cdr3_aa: CASSPSGGAGTGELFF; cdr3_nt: TGTGCCAGCTCACCATCTGGGGGCGCAGGGACCGGGGAGCTGTTTTTT
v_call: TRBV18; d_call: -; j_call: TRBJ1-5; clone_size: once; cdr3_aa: CASSPPEGNQPQHF; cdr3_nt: TGTGCCAGCTCACCTCCAGAGGGCAATCAGCCCCAGCATTTT
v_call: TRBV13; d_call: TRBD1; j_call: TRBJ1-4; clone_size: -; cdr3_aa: CASSLRGARGKRKLFF; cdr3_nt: TGTGCCAGCAGCCTAAGAGGTGCCAGGGGGAAAAGAAAACTGTTTTTT
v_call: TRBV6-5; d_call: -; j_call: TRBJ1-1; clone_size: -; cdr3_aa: CASSSINTEAFF; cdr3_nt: TGTGCCAGCAGTTCTATTAACACTGAAGCTTTCTTT
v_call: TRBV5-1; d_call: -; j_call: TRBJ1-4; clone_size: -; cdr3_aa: CASSPGGQGGEKLFF; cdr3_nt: TGCGCCAGCAGCCCAGGCGGGCAGGGAGGGGAAAAACTGTTTTTT
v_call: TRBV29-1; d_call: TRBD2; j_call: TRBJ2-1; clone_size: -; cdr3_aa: CSVENIGGALNEQFF; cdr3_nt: TGCAGCGTTGAAAATATCGGGGGGGCCCTGAATGAGCAGTTCTTC
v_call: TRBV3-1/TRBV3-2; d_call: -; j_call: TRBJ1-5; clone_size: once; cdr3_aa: CASSQDTGQPQHF; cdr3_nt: TGTGCCAGCAGCCAAGACACGGGTCAACCCCAGCATTTT
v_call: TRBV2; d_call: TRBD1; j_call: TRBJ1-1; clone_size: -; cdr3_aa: CASRGQGATEAFF; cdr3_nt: TGTGCCAGCCGAGGACAGGGGGCCACTGAAGCTTTCTTT
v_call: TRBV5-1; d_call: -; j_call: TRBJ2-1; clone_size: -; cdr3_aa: CASSLALSPNEQFF; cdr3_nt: TGCGCCAGCAGCTTGGCATTAAGCCCCAATGAGCAGTTCTTC
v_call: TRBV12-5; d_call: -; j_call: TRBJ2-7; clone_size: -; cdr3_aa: CASGLQLQAPGEQYF; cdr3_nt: TGTGCTAGTGGTTTGCAGTTACAGGCTCCCGGGGAGCAGTACTTC
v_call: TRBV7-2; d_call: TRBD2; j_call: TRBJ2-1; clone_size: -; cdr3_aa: CASSLPSGGLRSYNEQFF; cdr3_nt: TGTGCCAGCAGCTTACCTAGCGGGGGGCTGAGATCCTACAATGAGCAGTTCTTC
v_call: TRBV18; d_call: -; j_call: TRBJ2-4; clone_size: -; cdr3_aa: CASSPPGGQTAKNIQYF; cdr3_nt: TGTGCCAGCTCACCACCGGGGGGACAGACAGCCAAAAACATTCAGTACTTC
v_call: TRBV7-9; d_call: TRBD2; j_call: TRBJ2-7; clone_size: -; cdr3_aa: CASSLGSLAGVEQYF; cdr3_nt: TGTGCCAGCAGCTTAGGGTCTCTAGCGGGGGTCGAGCAGTACTTC
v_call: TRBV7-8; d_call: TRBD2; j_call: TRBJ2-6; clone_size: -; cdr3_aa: CASSLVGGAGANVLTF; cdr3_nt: TGTGCCAGCAGCTTAGTCGGGGGGGCTGGGGCCAACGTCCTGACTTTC
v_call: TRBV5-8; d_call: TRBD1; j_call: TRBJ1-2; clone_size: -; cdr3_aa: CASSLKRRDSSYTNYGYTF; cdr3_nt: TGTGCCAGCAGCTTGAAACGCCGGGACAGTTCTTATACTAACTATGGCTACACCTTC
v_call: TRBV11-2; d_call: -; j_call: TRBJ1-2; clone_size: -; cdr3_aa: CASSPSGVYGYTF; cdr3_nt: TGTGCCAGCAGCCCTTCCGGGGTTTATGGCTACACCTTC
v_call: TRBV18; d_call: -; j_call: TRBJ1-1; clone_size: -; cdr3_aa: CASSPRAATDGTEAFF; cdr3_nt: TGTGCCAGCTCACCCCGAGCTGCGACTGATGGGACTGAAGCTTTCTTT
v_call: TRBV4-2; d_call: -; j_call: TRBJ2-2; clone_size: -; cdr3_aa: CASSQEVGGNTGELFF; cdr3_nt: TGTGCCAGCAGCCAAGAAGTCGGTGGGAACACCGGGGAGCTGTTTTTT
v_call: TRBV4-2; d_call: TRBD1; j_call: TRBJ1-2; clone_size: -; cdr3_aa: CASSQLSGQGYGYTF; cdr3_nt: TGTGCCAGCAGCCAATTATCGGGACAGGGCTATGGCTACACCTTC
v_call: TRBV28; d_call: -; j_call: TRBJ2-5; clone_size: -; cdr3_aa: CASSLRSQETQYF; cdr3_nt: TGTGCCAGCAGTTTGCGGAGTCAAGAGACCCAGTACTTC
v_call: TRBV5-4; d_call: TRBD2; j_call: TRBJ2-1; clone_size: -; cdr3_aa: CASSLGWTSGGYNEQFF; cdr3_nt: TGTGCCAGCAGCTTGGGGTGGACTAGCGGGGGCTACAATGAGCAGTTCTTC
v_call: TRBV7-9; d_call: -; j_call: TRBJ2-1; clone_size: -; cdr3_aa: CASSLGTADNEQFF; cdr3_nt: TGTGCCAGCAGCTTAGGGACAGCTGACAATGAGCAGTTCTTC
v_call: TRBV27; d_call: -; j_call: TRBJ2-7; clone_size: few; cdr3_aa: CASSWGDSSYEQYF; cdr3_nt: TGTGCCAGCAGTTGGGGCGACAGTTCCTACGAGCAGTACTTC
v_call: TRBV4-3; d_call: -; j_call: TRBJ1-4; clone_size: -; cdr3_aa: CASSPGGAHEKLFF; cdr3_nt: TGCGCCAGCAGCCCGGGGGGGGCGCATGAAAAACTGTTTTTT
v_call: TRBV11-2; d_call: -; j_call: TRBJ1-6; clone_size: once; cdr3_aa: CASSLGVSSYNSPLHF; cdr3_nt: TGTGCCAGCAGCTTAGGAGTGAGCTCCTATAATTCACCCCTCCACTTT
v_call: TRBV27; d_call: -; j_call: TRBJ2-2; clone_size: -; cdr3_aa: CASSLSTLRGTGELFF; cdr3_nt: TGTGCCAGCAGTTTATCAACCCTACGCGGCACCGGGGAGCTGTTTTTT
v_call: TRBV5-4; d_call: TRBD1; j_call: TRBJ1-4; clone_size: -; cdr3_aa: CASSPGQGQKLFF; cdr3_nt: TGTGCCAGCAGCCCTGGACAGGGACAAAAACTGTTTTTT